These 15 T cell receptor beta chains were sequenced from one sample in a study of CD4+ T cells in melanoma. Assay: immunoSEQ multiplex PCR; the TCRdb copy retains only in-frame clones and omits some. This sample carries around 10,000 clones, around 67% of them seen once, and the ten largest clones take approximately 10%. The sequenced sample consisted of cells from a culture (not recorded whether cultured in vitro). All receptors derive from a human donor with melanoma.

This sequence joins TRBV19 and TRBJ2-7; D remains unclear. Germline V gene sequence: CDR1 LNHDA, CDR2 SQIVND (reference sequence). The CDR3 runs 14 residues. V was cut by 8 bases and J by 1 base, with 15 bases left in between. The CDR3 sequence is CASFTYRFSYEQYF. CDR3 nucleotide sequence: TGTGCCAGTTTTACCTACAGATTTTCCTACGAGCAGTACTTC.

A few counts support this clone. The V call is TRBV10-1, the J call TRBJ1-1; D not certain. The germline V and J ends were trimmed by 3 bases and 1 base, with 9 bases remaining between them. This CDR3 region has 14 residues. Germline CDR1 and CDR2: WNHNN and SYGVQD (reference sequence). The CDR3, as DNA: TGCGCCAGCAGTGATTCGTGGGAGAACACTGAAGCTTTCTTT. Translated, it gives CASSDSWENTEAFF.

The rearrangement links TRBV4-2 to TRBJ1-3; a possible D gene is TRBD1 (6 bases). CDR3 size: 16 residues. CDR1 LGHNA and CDR2 YNFKEQ come from the germline V gene. V lost 1 base to trimming and J lost 4 bases, with 14 bases between them. The CDR3 here is CASSQGGWDTGNTIYF. The CDR3 DNA is TGTGCCAGCAGCCAAGGGGGGTGGGACACAGGAAACACCATATATTTT.

The genes are TRBV29-1 and TRBJ2-7, with D possibly being TRBD1 (5 bases). This CDR3 region has 12 residues. V was trimmed by 5 bases and J by 5 bases, leaving 13 bases between them. Germline values: CDR1 SQVTM, CDR2 ANQGSEA. The CDR3 coding sequence is TGCAGCGTTCGGGCAGGGATTGACGAGCAGTACTTC. Translation gives CSVRAGIDEQYF.

The J gene is TRBJ1-4, the V gene TRBV2; D is possibly TRBD1 (6 bases). Per the germline V gene, CDR1 is SNHLY and CDR2 is FYNNEI. The CDR3 has 11 amino acids. Between the trimmed V and J ends, which lost 7 bases and 10 bases, there was a span of 10 bases. In DNA form, the CDR3 reads TGTGCCAGCAACGGACAGACAAAACTGTTTTTT. This translates into CASNGQTKLFF.

This chain joins TRBV7-2 and TRBJ1-1; no clear D gene. This CDR3 has 14 residues. Germline V gives CDR1 SGHTA, CDR2 FQGNSA. V lost 1 base, J lost 6 bases, and 12 bases lay in between. CDR3 region: CASSLGVWSSEAFF. The DNA of the CDR3 is TGTGCCAGCAGCTTAGGAGTTTGGTCTTCTGAAGCTTTCTTT.

The chain is built from TRBV19 and TRBJ2-5; no reliable D call. CDR1 is LNHDA and CDR2 is SQIVND in the germline V gene (reference sequence). The length of the CDR3 is 14 residues. V lost 5 bases, J lost 7 bases, and 17 bases lay in between. Here the CDR3 DNA reads TGTGCCAGTAGTCCGGACCCAGATGCGGTGACCCAGTACTTC. This translates into CASSPDPDAVTQYF.

CDR3 coding DNA: TGTGCCAGCAGCTTATACAGGGGGAACTTTCCCGAGCAGTACTTC. Residues: CASSLYRGNFPEQYF. The V call is TRBV11-2, the J call TRBJ2-7, with 8 positions matching TRBD1. The germline gives CDR1 SGHAT, CDR2 FQNNGV. V lost 2 bases and J lost 6; bases outside the gene matches: 9. The CDR3 has 15 residues.

This clone was observed a handful of times. The chain has TRBV29-1 and TRBJ1-2; 7 positions match TRBD1. The CDR3 runs to 14 residues. Germline V gene lookup returns CDR1 SQVTM and CDR2 ANQGSEA. The junction had 10 bases not matched to a gene; V was cut back by 6 bases and J by 3 bases. The CDR3 DNA is TGCAGCGTGCCGCCGGGACAGCTGGACTATGGCTACACCTTC. It codes for CSVPPGQLDYGYTF.

This chain joins TRBV5-1 and TRBJ1-1, with 7 positions matching TRBD1. Germline CDR1 is SGHRS and CDR2 is YFSETQ. The CDR3 contains 16 residues. The V gene end was trimmed by 4 bases and the J gene end by 6 bases; junction bases not matched to a gene: 15. Written as DNA, the CDR3 is TGCGCCAGCAGCCCACAGGGGCCCCCGGACCAGGCTGAAGCTTTCTTT. Its translation is CASSPQGPPDQAEAFF.

The chain combines TRBV12-5 with TRBJ2-1, with TRBD2 matching 8 bases. The germline gives CDR1 LGHNT, CDR2 FRNRAP. Germline trimming cut 6 bases from V and 8 bases from J; bases unmatched to any gene: 6. The CDR3 extends over 13 amino acids. The CDR3 spells CASGRSGGDEQFF. The CDR3, as DNA: TGTGCTAGTGGCAGGTCCGGGGGGGATGAGCAGTTCTTC. The full variable domain, rest sourced from reference TRBV12-5 and TRBJ2-1, is DARVTQTPRHKVTEMGQEVTMRCQPILGHNTVFWYRQTMMQGLELLAYFRNRAPLDDSGMPKDRFSAEMPDATLATLKIQPSEPRDSAVYFCASGRSGGDEQFFGPGTRLTVL.

This clone was counted a few times. This chain uses TRBV9 with TRBJ2-7; 8 bases are a match to TRBD2. This CDR3 is 14 amino acids long. The germline V gene encodes CDR1 SGDLS and CDR2 YYNGEE. V lost 0 bases and J lost 7; bases outside the gene matches: 6. The CDR3: CASSVASRGGEQYF. CDR3 sequence (DNA): TGTGCCAGCAGCGTAGCTTCCCGGGGGGGTGAGCAGTACTTC.

Relative to its sample, this clone is large. The rearrangement joins TRBV7-8 to TRBJ1-5; unclear D gene. Deletions cut 0 bases from V and 7 bases from J, with 4 bases between. Germline V gene lookup returns CDR1 SGHVS and CDR2 FQNEAQ. The CDR3 totals 12 residues. CDR3 DNA: TGTGCCAGCAGCTTAGCAGGACAGCCCCAGCATTTT. Protein product: CASSLAGQPQHF.

CDR3 sequence reads: CASSRQGTQYEQYF. For the CDR3, the DNA is TGTGCCAGTAGCCGCCAGGGGACTCAGTACGAGCAGTACTTC. The chain couples TRBV19 to TRBJ2-7, with D perhaps TRBD1 or TRBD2 (6 bases each). Germline V lookup: CDR1 LNHDA, CDR2 SQIVND (reference sequence). V dropped 6 bases and J dropped 4 bases, with 16 bases sitting between them. There are 14 residues in the CDR3.

The V and J genes are TRBV2 and TRBJ2-3; 9 bases line up with TRBD2. The length of the CDR3 is 14 residues. Germline lookup yields CDR1 SNHLY and CDR2 FYNNEI. Trimming at V came to 3 bases and at J to 4 bases, leaving 2 bases not matched to a gene. CDR3 bases: TGTGCCAGCAGTGACGGCGGGGGGGCAGATACGCAGTATTTT. Amino acids: CASSDGGGADTQYF.